This T cell receptor beta chain stems from a study of beta chain features in type 1 diabetes. Findings and limits, study-wide: When Type 1 diabetes patients were examined, their TCRB CDR3s proved moderately but significantly shorter in all four CD4+ subsets.

Reverse transcription of all isolated RNA meant that expressed TCRB transcripts were sequenced. It was found that naive, central memory and regulatory T cell samples averaged approximately 3.6 million reads. Data came from immunoSEQ multiplex PCR; TCRdb stores just in-frame clones and leaves some out. The sample holds hundreds of thousands of clones; more than 13% are singletons and the top ten take roughly 0.018%. In regard to this clone: Its antigen is still unknown.

A single heparinised draw of about 100 mL on average was taken per donor. Germline lookup yields CDR1 MNHEY and CDR2 SVGAGI. The CDR3 runs 15 residues. The V gene end was trimmed by 5 bases and the J gene end by 6 bases; junction bases not matched to a gene: 6. The sequencing sample was made of naive CD4+ T cells from blood. The gene calls are TRBV6-5 and TRBJ2-7; TRBD2 agrees at 14 bases. The TCR sequence derives from a man under 40 with type 1 diabetes. CDR3 coding DNA: TGTGCCAGCAGTAGCCGGGGACTAGCGGGAGTCGAGCAGTACTTC. It is translated as CASSSRGLAGVEQYF.